These T cell receptor beta chains were read from a single sample in a study of regulatory T cells in long-lasting Graves disease. TCRdb itself ran the multiplex PCR reads through MiXCR, one entry per CDR3 protein. The sample includes 350,000 to 550,000 distinct CDR3 sequences, under 15% of them seen just once. A further study also used this sample, focusing on T cells in Graves' hyperthyroidism and ophthalmopathy.

The sample here was peripheral blood mononuclear cells (PBMCs), taken at new diagnosis, from a patient treated with antithyroid drugs. These receptors originate from a woman aged 25 to 39 with Graves disease. Both conserved end residues are part of each CDR3. The order of the fields is CDR3 length, D gene, J gene, clone size, V gene, CDR3 protein, CDR3 DNA. The D gene is left open where the match is weak. The size entry is marked missing in some rows and otherwise reads once, few, many or a size class.

>13|.|TRBJ2-1|once|TRBV9
CASSREGPYYQFF
TGTGCCAGCAGCCGTGAAGGTCCATACTACCAGTTCTTC
>13|TRBD2|TRBJ2-3|few|TRBV6-1
CATSGLVTDTQYF
TGTGCCACTTCGGGACTAGTCACAGATACGCAGTATTTT
>16|TRBD1|TRBJ1-4|many|TRBV11-2
CASSPLIGTGGEKLFF
TGTGCCAGCAGCCCTCTCATCGGGACAGGGGGTGAAAAACTGTTTTTT
>14|.|TRBJ1-1|many|TRBV30
CAWKTGSGGTEAFF
TGTGCCTGGAAGACCGGGTCCGGAGGCACTGAAGCTTTCTTT
>16|.|TRBJ2-3|many|TRBV5-1
CASSLTSWGRTDTQYF
TGCGCCAGCAGCTTGACGTCGTGGGGGCGCACAGATACGCAGTATTTT
>16|.|TRBJ1-2|many|TRBV24-1
CATSDYNTGHQTGYTF
TGTGCCACCAGTGACTACAACACGGGACACCAAACCGGCTACACCTTC
>17|TRBD2|TRBJ2-3|many|TRBV4-2
CASSRPGLAAGADTQYF
TGTGCCAGCAGCCGCCCGGGACTAGCGGCGGGGGCAGATACGCAGTATTTT
>13|.|TRBJ2-7|many|TRBV29-1
CSVEGGSGYEQYF
TGCAGCGTTGAAGGGGGGAGCGGATACGAGCAGTACTTC
>11|.|TRBJ2-7|many|TRBV20-1
CSASYSGEQYF
TGCAGTGCTAGCTACAGCGGCGAGCAGTACTTC
>14|TRBD1|TRBJ2-7|.|TRBV20-1
CSATQRGQSYEQYF
TGCAGTGCTACCCAGAGGGGGCAGAGCTACGAGCAGTACTTC
>13|.|TRBJ1-1|.|TRBV24-1
CATSDRGGSEAFF
TGTGCCACCAGTGATCGCGGGGGCTCTGAAGCTTTCTTT
>14|.|TRBJ2-7|many|TRBV10-1
CASSESGRIDEQYF
TGCGCCAGCAGTGAGTCGGGTAGGATCGACGAGCAGTACTTC
>16|TRBD1|TRBJ2-2|.|TRBV5-4
CASSPGGLVNTGELFF
TGTGCCAGCAGCCCAGGGGGTTTGGTGAACACCGGGGAGCTGTTTTTT
>16|.|TRBJ2-4|few|TRBV6-2/TRBV6-3
CASSYSSGASRNIQYF
TGTGCCAGCAGTTACTCGTCGGGCGCTAGCCGGAACATTCAGTACTTC
>12|.|TRBJ1-1|few|TRBV27
CASSAGGTEAFF
TGTGCCAGCAGTGCGGGGGGCACTGAAGCTTTCTTT
>14|.|TRBJ2-1|many|TRBV28
CASQQGDSYNEQFF
TGTGCCAGTCAACAGGGTGATTCCTACAATGAGCAGTTCTTC
>16|TRBD2|TRBJ2-7|.|TRBV2
CASSEIGAGGPYEQYF
TGTGCCAGCAGTGAAATCGGGGCGGGAGGGCCTTACGAGCAGTACTTC
>17|TRBD2|TRBJ2-7|many|TRBV20-1
CSAREERRLLAAYEQYF
TGCAGTGCTAGAGAAGAGAGACGGCTACTAGCGGCCTACGAGCAGTACTTC
>15|TRBD1|TRBJ2-5|few|TRBV25-1
CASSDMGQLQETQYF
TGTGCCAGCAGTGATATGGGACAGCTACAAGAGACCCAGTACTTC
>12|.|TRBJ1-5|many|TRBV28
CASSQTNQPQHF
TGTGCCAGCAGTCAAACCAATCAGCCCCAGCATTTT
>14|.|TRBJ2-1|.|TRBV19
CASSISSSYNEQFF
TGTGCCAGTAGTATTAGTAGCTCCTACAATGAGCAGTTCTTC
>13|.|TRBJ1-1|.|TRBV7-9
CASSLGGGLEAFF
TGTGCCAGCAGCTTAGGGGGCGGCCTTGAAGCTTTCTTT
>12|.|TRBJ2-7|many|TRBV3-1
CASSQGYYEQYF
TGTGCCAGCAGCCAAGGGTACTACGAGCAGTACTTC
>13|.|TRBJ2-7|.|TRBV7-8
CASSLVGGQEQYF
TGTGCCAGCAGCTTAGTGGGGGGGCAAGAGCAGTACTTC
>15|TRBD1|TRBJ1-1|.|TRBV7-6
CASSSPQGARTEAFF
TGTGCCAGCAGCTCCCCACAGGGGGCACGAACTGAAGCTTTCTTT
>15|TRBD1|TRBJ1-2|many|TRBV6-1
CASRVTGTGGYGYTF
TGTGCCAGCAGAGTTACCGGGACAGGGGGCTATGGCTACACCTTC
>13|.|TRBJ1-2|few|TRBV19
CASSPPEEYGYTF
TGTGCCAGTAGTCCCCCGGAGGAATATGGCTACACCTTC
>11|.|TRBJ2-1|many|TRBV12-3/TRBV12-4
CASSERREQFF
TGTGCCAGCAGTGAGAGGAGGGAGCAGTTCTTC
>14|TRBD2|TRBJ2-1|many|TRBV7-9
CASIAGGGYNEQFF
TGTGCCAGCATAGCGGGGGGGGGGTACAATGAGCAGTTCTTC
>13|.|TRBJ1-1|many|TRBV2
CASNLGQDTEAFF
TGTGCCAGCAATCTAGGGCAGGACACTGAAGCTTTCTTT
>16|.|TRBJ1-1|many|TRBV5-1
CASLPGNHPKETEAFF
TGCGCCAGCCTCCCGGGGAACCACCCCAAGGAGACTGAAGCTTTCTTT
>17|TRBD1|TRBJ1-5|many|TRBV11-2
CASSSGRTGYGNQPQHF
TGTGCCAGCAGCTCCGGTAGGACAGGGTATGGCAATCAGCCCCAGCATTTT
>14|.|TRBJ1-1|.|TRBV15
CATSPRFTNTEAFF
TGTGCCACCAGCCCGAGATTTACGAACACTGAAGCTTTCTTT
>15|.|TRBJ2-6|many|TRBV12-3/TRBV12-4
CASSPAGSGANVLTF
TGTGCCAGCAGTCCTGCGGGGTCTGGGGCCAACGTCCTGACTTTC
>15|.|TRBJ1-2|.|TRBV10-3
CAISGGGHRAYGYTF
TGTGCCATCAGTGGGGGAGGACACCGCGCTTATGGCTACACCTTC
>12|TRBD2|TRBJ2-7|many|TRBV7-9
CASSLGTSRQYF
TGTGCCAGCAGCTTGGGGACTAGCCGGCAGTACTTC
>12|.|TRBJ2-1|few|TRBV18
CASSPPDNEQFF
TGTGCCAGCTCACCTCCTGACAATGAGCAGTTCTTC
>14|.|TRBJ2-7|.|TRBV3-1
CASSQGPGEREQYF
TGTGCCAGCAGCCAAGGTCCGGGCGAGAGGGAGCAGTACTTC
>13|.|TRBJ2-7|many|TRBV12-3/TRBV12-4
CASSLYQGRMQYF
TGTGCCAGCAGTTTGTATCAGGGGAGGATGCAGTACTTC
>18|TRBD2|TRBJ2-5|many|TRBV11-2
CASSPSSGTSLLQEAQYF
TGTGCCAGCAGCCCCTCCTCCGGGACTAGCCTCCTTCAAGAGGCCCAGTACTTC
>16|TRBD2|TRBJ2-3|.|TRBV13
CASSPPSGRVSDTQYF
TGTGCCAGCAGCCCCCCTTCCGGGAGGGTTAGCGATACGCAGTATTTT
>14|.|TRBJ1-1|many|TRBV18
CASSRPPPGTEAFF
TGTGCCAGCTCACGACCGCCGCCGGGTACTGAAGCTTTCTTT
>17|TRBD1|TRBJ2-4|.|TRBV5-1
CASSPGTGISGKNIQYF
TGCGCCAGCAGCCCCGGGACAGGTATCTCGGGGAAAAACATTCAGTACTTC
>14|.|TRBJ2-1|many|TRBV10-1
CASSETLLGDEQFF
TGCGCCAGCAGTGAAACCCTTCTAGGCGATGAGCAGTTCTTC
>15|.|TRBJ1-5|.|TRBV4-1
CASSQDHRNNQPQHF
TGCGCCAGCAGCCAAGATCACAGGAACAATCAGCCCCAGCATTTT
>14|.|TRBJ2-4|.|TRBV11-2
CASSLRIGSDIQYF
TGTGCCAGCAGCTTACGTATCGGAAGTGACATTCAGTACTTC